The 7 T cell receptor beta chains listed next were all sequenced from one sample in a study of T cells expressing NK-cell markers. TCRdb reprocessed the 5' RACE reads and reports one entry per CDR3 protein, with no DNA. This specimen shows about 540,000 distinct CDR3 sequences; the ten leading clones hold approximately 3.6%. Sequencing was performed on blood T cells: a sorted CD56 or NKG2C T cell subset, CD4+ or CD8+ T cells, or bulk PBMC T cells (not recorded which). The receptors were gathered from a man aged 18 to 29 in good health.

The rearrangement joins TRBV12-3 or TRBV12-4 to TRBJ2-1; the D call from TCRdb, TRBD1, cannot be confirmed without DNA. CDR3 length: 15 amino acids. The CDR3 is CASSSTDRDMGEQFF.

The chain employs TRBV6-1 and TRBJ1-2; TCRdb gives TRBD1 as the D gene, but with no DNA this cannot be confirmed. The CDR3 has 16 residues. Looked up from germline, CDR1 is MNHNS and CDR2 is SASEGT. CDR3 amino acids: CASSPRGGRGNYGYTF.

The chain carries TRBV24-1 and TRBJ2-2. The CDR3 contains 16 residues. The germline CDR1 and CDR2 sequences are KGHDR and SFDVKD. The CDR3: CATSDLYTGNTGELFF.

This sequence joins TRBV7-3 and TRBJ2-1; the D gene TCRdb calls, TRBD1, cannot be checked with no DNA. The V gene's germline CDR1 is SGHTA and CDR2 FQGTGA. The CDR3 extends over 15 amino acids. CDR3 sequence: CASSLGQAAYNEQFF.

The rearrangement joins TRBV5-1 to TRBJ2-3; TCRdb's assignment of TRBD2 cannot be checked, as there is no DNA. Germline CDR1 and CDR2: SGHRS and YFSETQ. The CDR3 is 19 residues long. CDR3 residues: CASSLAGLSGRAGGDTQYF.

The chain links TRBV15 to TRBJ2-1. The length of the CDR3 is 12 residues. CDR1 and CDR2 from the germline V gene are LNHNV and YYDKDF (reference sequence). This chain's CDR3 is CATSRDRLLMFF.

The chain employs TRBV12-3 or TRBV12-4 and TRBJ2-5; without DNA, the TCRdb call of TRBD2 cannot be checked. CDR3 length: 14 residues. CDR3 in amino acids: CASSFGLAGDAQYF.